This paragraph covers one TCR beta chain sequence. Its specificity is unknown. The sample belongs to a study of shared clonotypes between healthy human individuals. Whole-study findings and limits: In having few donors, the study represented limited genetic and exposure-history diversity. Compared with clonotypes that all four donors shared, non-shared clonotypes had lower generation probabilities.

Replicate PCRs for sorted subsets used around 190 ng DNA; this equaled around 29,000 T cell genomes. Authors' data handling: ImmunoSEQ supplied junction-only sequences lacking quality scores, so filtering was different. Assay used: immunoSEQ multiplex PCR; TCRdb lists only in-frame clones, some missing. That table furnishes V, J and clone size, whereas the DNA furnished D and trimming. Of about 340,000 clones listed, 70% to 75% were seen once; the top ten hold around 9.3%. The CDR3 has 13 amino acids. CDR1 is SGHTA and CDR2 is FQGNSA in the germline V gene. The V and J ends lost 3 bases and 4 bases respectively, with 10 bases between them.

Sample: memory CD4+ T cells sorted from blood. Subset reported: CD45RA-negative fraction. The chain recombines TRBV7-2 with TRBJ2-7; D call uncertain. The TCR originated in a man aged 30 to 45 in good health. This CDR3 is CASSFYRLYEQYF. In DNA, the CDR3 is TGTGCCAGCAGCTTCTACCGACTGTACGAGCAGTACTTC.